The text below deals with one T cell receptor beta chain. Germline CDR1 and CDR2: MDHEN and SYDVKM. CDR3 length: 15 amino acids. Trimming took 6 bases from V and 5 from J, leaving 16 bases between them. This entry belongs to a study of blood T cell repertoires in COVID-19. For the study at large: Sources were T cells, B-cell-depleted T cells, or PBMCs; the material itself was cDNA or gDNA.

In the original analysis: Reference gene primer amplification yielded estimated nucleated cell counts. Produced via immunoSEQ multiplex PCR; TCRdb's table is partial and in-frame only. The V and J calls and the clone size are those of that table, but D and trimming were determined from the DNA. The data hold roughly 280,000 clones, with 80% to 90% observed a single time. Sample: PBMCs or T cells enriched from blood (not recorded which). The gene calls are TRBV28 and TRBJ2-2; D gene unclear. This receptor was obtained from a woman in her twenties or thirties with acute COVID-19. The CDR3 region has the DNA TGTGCCAGCAGCCCGCCAGGTCTGATAACCGGGGAGCTGTTTTTT. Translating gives CASSPPGLITGELFF. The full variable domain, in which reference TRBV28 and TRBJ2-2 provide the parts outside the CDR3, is DVKVTQSSRYLVKRTGEKVFLECVQDMDHENMFWYRQDPGLGLRLIYFSYDVKMKEKGDIPEGYSVSREKKERFSLILESASTNQTSMYLCASSPPGLITGELFFGEGSRLTVL.